Here is one T cell receptor beta chain with its context. The method was immunoSEQ multiplex PCR; TCRdb's version includes in-frame clones alone and lacks a portion of them. Here the sample spans 1,400,000 or so clones, less than 99% being singletons. These data come from a study of shared clonotypes between healthy human individuals. V lost 5 bases and J 4 bases, leaving 12 bases between the germline ends. CDR3 length: 14 residues. The V gene's germline CDR1 is SGHNT and CDR2 YYREEE (reference sequence). The sample was naive CD4+ T cells sorted from blood. Subset reported: CD45RA+ positively selected. The source is a man under 40 in good health. The chain has TRBV5-4 and TRBJ2-2; tentatively, D is TRBD1 or TRBD2 (5 bases each). CDR3: CASRGTAGTGELFF. For the CDR3, the DNA is TGTGCCAGCAGGGGGACGGCGGGCACCGGGGAGCTGTTTTTT.